Following are 14 T cell receptor beta chains from one sample sequenced in a study of T-cell memory formation after mild COVID-19 listed by TCRdb under 2021. Library creation used 5' RACE. The sequencer listed for this sample is Illumina NovaSeq 6000. TCRdb's own reprocessing of the public reads used fastp at Q25 and MiXCR and kept productive beta chains. CDR3 protein duplicates are merged, each entry listing the most common genes and DNA. This sample has around 300,000 distinct CDR3 sequences in its table, and 8% to 9% of those were observed once. The top ten hold 20% to 25% of the sample. Sequenced: PBMCs or a T cell subset sorted from them (not recorded which). The receptors here all came from a man aged 18 to 29 who had mild COVID-19 (a few samples of this study predate the infection). The sample titles of this study are shuffled in the database, so cell type and time point are left out; the donor was told from shared clones.

This clonotype was detected a few times. The chain recombines TRBV5-1 with TRBJ1-1; TRBD1 agrees at 9 bases. V was clipped by 0 bases and J by 5 bases; unmatched bases: 5. The CDR3 covers 15 residues. From germline, CDR1 is SGHRS and CDR2 YFSETQ. The CDR3 coding sequence is TGCGCCAGCAGCTTGGCCAGGGACAGGGAGACTGAAGCTTTCTTT. Its protein product is CASSLARDRETEAFF.

The rearrangement joins TRBV11-2 to TRBJ1-2, with D tentatively TRBD1 (5 bases). V was pared by 4 bases and J by 4 bases, with 16 bases between. From germline, CDR1 is SGHAT and CDR2 FQNNGV. This CDR3 has 15 amino acids. The CDR3 protein is CASSSRGGDPYGYTF. CDR3 bases: TGTGCCAGCAGCTCCCGGGGCGGGGACCCCTATGGCTACACCTTC. Variable domain in full (rest from reference TRBV11-2 and TRBJ1-2): EAGVAQSPRYKIIEKRQSVAFWCNPISGHATLYWYQQILGQGPKLLIQFQNNGVVDDSQLPKDRFSAERLKGVDSTLKIQPAKLEDSAVYLCASSSRGGDPYGYTFGSGTRLTVV.

This clonotype was seen at least ten times. V usage is TRBV4-1 and J usage is TRBJ2-1; D uncertain. CDR3 size: 15 residues. Germline CDR1 reads MGHRA; CDR2 reads YSYEKL. Trimming pared 3 bases from V and 1 base from J, leaving 10 bases between. The CDR3 DNA reads as TGCGCCAGCAGCCACCGACTGAATTCCTACAATGAGCAGTTCTTC. Translated: CASSHRLNSYNEQFF.

As concerns this clonotype: Given a much more abundant clone one base away, this may be a read error. The rearrangement links TRBV12-3 or TRBV12-4 to TRBJ1-1, with D unclear. The CDR3 is 11 residues long. The CDR3 sequence is CVSSPLTEAFF. The CDR3 DNA reads TGTGTCAGCAGCCCACTCACTGAAGCTTTCTTT.

This clonotype has a count of ten or more. This sequence joins TRBV7-2 and TRBJ1-2, with D tentatively TRBD1 (6 bases). Germline CDR1 SGHTA, CDR2 FQGNSA. This CDR3 has 15 residues. The V gene lost 0 bases and the J gene lost 9 bases, with 17 bases spanning the gap. The DNA for the CDR3 is TGTGCCAGCAGCTTAGCTAGCTCCCGAGGGGGAAGCTACACCTTC. Translating it yields CASSLASSRGGSYTF.

This clonotype was observed a few times. The junction departs from the called germline gene at one end, perhaps through a read error. The rearrangement links TRBV7-3 to TRBJ2-3; D uncertain. CDR3 length: 12 residues. Looked up from germline, CDR1 is SGHTA and CDR2 is FQGTGA. CDR3 loop: CASSLRSDMQYF. Written as DNA, the CDR3 is TGTGCCAGCAGCTTAAGGTCAGATATGCAGTATTTT.

The table lists this clonotype with many counts. The chain has TRBV20-1 and TRBJ2-3; D is unclear. The V gene's germline CDR1 is DFQATT and CDR2 SNEGSKA (reference sequence). With 1 base removed from V and 2 bases from J, the gap between germline ends came to 4 bases. This CDR3 has 12 amino acids. The CDR3 region has the DNA TGCAGTGCTAGAGGCCCCACAGATACGCAGTATTTT. Encoded protein: CSARGPTDTQYF.

Many counts were recorded for this clonotype. V is TRBV7-2 and J is TRBJ2-2; either TRBD1 or TRBD2 may supply D (5 bases each). CDR3 length: 18 residues. Germline V gene data show CDR1 as SGHTA and CDR2 as FQGNSA. V shed 5 bases and J shed 3 bases, with 22 bases lying between them. CDR3 loop: CASSRGAGLGWDTGELFF. For the CDR3, the DNA is TGTGCCAGCAGCCGAGGGGCAGGGCTAGGATGGGACACCGGGGAGCTGTTTTTT.

V usage is TRBV5-1 and J usage is TRBJ2-3; 9 bases agree with TRBD2. V lost 0 bases and J lost 5; bases outside the gene matches: 10. The CDR3 has 17 amino acids. In germline, CDR1 is SGHRS, CDR2 YFSETQ. The CDR3 DNA reads TGCGCCAGCAGCTTGGCCGAAGCGGGGGGTTACGGAGATACGCAGTATTTT. Encoded protein: CASSLAEAGGYGDTQYF.

This clonotype was counted at least ten times. This chain connects TRBV12-3 or TRBV12-4 to TRBJ2-6, with D perhaps being TRBD1 or TRBD2 (5 bases each). This CDR3 region has 13 residues. The germline V and J ends were trimmed by 6 bases and 4 bases, with 7 bases remaining between them. CDR3 sequence: CASRRGGANVLTF. In DNA form, the CDR3 reads TGTGCCAGCAGGAGGGGCGGGGCCAACGTCCTGACTTTC.

This clonotype was counted between two and nine times. This chain uses TRBV4-2 with TRBJ2-3, with 9 bases lining up with TRBD2. Germline loops: CDR1 LGHNA, CDR2 YNFKEQ. J was trimmed by 2 bases and V by 1 base; bases with no gene match: 13. The CDR3 spans 19 residues. CDR3 residues: CASSQGGSRASGVTDTQYF. CDR3 in DNA: TGTGCCAGCAGCCAAGGTGGTAGTAGGGCTAGCGGGGTCACAGATACGCAGTATTTT.

This clonotype was seen at least ten times. This chain connects TRBV7-8 to TRBJ2-2, with D perhaps matching TRBD2 (7 bases). This CDR3 region has 15 residues. Germline lookup yields CDR1 SGHVS and CDR2 FQNEAQ. Trimming pared 2 bases from V and 6 bases from J, leaving 13 bases between. CDR3 sequence reads: CASSLTRGASGELFF. DNA for the CDR3: TGTGCCAGCAGCTTAACCCGGGGGGCGTCCGGGGAGCTGTTTTTT.

The CDR3 DNA follows: TGTGCCAGCAGTCCCGGGACTAGCGGGGTCTCTAAGTACTTC. This sequence encodes CASSPGTSGVSKYF. This rearrangement joins TRBV12-3 or TRBV12-4 to TRBJ2-5; 13 bases are a match to TRBD2. V shed 5 bases and J 12 bases; nucleotides not matched to a gene: 9. The CDR3 loop spans 14 amino acids.

This clonotype turned up a few times. This sequence joins TRBV28 and TRBJ1-6; no clear D. The germline V and J ends were trimmed by 7 bases and 1 base, with 11 bases remaining between them. CDR1 and CDR2 (germline): MDHEN, SYDVKM. This CDR3 is built from 15 residues. The CDR3 DNA reads as TGTGCCAGCAACGGAGCCAGTTCCTATAATTCACCCCTCCACTTT. Translated, it gives CASNGASSYNSPLHF.